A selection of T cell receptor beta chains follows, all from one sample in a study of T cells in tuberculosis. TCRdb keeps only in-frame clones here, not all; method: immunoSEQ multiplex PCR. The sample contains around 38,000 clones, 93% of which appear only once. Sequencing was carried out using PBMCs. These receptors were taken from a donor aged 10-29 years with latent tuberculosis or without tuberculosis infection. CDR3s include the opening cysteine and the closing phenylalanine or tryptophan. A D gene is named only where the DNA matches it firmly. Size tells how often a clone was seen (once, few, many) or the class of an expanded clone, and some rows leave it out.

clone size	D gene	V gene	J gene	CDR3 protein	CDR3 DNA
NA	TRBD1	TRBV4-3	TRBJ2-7	CASSQELDRFYEQYF	TGCGCCAGCAGCCAAGAATTGGACAGGTTCTACGAGCAGTACTTC
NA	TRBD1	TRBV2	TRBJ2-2	CASREGQVNTGELFF	TGTGCCAGCAGGGAGGGACAGGTGAACACCGGGGAGCTGTTTTTT
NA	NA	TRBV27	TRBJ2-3	CASSLSLGGGTDTQYF	TGTGCCAGCAGTTTATCGTTGGGCGGGGGCACAGATACGCAGTATTTT
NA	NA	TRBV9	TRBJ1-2	CASSVSQGLNYGYTF	TGTGCCAGCAGCGTATCCCAGGGTCTAAACTATGGCTACACCTTC
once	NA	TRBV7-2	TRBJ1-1	CASSDSTGTEAFF	TGTGCCAGCAGCGACTCAACGGGCACTGAAGCTTTCTTT
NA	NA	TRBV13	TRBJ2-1	CASSSASLPNSYNEQFF	TGTGCCAGCAGCTCCGCAAGCCTACCCAACTCCTACAATGAGCAGTTCTTC
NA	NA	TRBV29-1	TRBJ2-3	CSVDTSLEDTQYF	TGCAGCGTTGACACCTCCTTAGAAGATACGCAGTATTTT
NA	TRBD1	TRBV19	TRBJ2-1	CASSIDLQGYEQFF	TGTGCCAGTAGTATAGATCTACAGGGGTATGAGCAGTTCTTC
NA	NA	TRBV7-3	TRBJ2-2	CASSTPGPGGTGELFF	TGTGCCAGCAGCACCCCGGGGCCAGGAGGGACCGGGGAGCTGTTTTTT
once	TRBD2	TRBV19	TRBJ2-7	CASTNPTSGVYEQYF	TGTGCCAGTACCAATCCGACTAGCGGGGTGTACGAGCAGTACTTC
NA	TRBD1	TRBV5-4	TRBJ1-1	CASSFPDRGPFF	TGTGCCAGCAGCTTTCCGGACAGGGGTCCTTTCTTT
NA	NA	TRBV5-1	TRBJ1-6	CASSLEVTGTYNSPLHF	TGCGCCAGCAGCTTGGAGGTGACAGGAACCTATAATTCACCCCTCCACTTT
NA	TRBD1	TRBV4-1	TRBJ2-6	CASSQVVVRQGVAGANVLTF	TGCGCCAGCAGCCAAGTGGTGGTCCGACAGGGCGTAGCTGGGGCCAACGTCCTGACTTTC
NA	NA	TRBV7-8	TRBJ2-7	CASSLPVSTYEQYF	TGTGCCAGCAGCTTACCCGTATCTACCTACGAGCAGTACTTC
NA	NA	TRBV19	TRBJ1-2	CATRSPGEGYGYTF	TGTGCCACGCGATCTCCAGGGGAGGGTTATGGCTACACCTTC
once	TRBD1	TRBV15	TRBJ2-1	CATSRDRDRGHDNEQFF	TGTGCCACCAGCAGAGACCGGGACAGGGGGCATGACAATGAGCAGTTCTTC
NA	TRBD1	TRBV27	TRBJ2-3	CASKLTGQPTDTQYF	TGTGCCAGCAAGCTGACAGGGCAACCCACAGATACGCAGTATTTT
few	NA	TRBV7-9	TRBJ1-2	CASSPSPDNYGYTF	TGTGCCAGCAGCCCTAGCCCGGATAACTATGGCTACACCTTC
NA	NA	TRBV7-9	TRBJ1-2	CASSLGTGITGGYGYTF	TGTGCCAGCAGCTTAGGAACGGGCATAACCGGCGGGTATGGCTACACCTTC
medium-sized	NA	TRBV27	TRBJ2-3	CASSPNSWLAPDTQYF	TGTGCCAGCAGTCCCAACAGCTGGCTAGCGCCAGATACGCAGTATTTT
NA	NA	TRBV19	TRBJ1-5	CASSIRAYSNQPQHF	TGTGCCAGTAGTATAAGAGCTTATAGCAATCAGCCCCAGCATTTT
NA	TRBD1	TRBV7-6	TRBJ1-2	CASSVTGDYGYTF	TGTGCCAGCAGCGTAACAGGGGACTATGGCTACACCTTC
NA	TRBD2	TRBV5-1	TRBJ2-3	CASSLTSGGLADTQYF	TGCGCCAGCAGCTTAACTAGCGGGGGGCTAGCAGATACGCAGTATTTT
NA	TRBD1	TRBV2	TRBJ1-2	CASMNRGLNYGYTF	TGTGCCAGCATGAACAGGGGGCTTAACTATGGCTACACCTTC
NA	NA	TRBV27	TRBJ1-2	CASAPIGQTIVYGYTF	TGTGCCAGCGCTCCCATCGGACAGACAATTGTCTATGGCTACACCTTC